The present T cell receptor (beta chain) was sequenced within a study of radiotherapy plus CTLA-4 blockade in lung cancer. Study-level points and caveats: After radiotherapy and ipilimumab, tumor-derived clones expanded in peripheral blood.

A note on this clone: The target antigen is unknown.

Focal radiation plus CTLA-4 blockade with ipilimumab was given to patients with chemo-refractory metastatic non-small-cell lung cancer. The data were produced by immunoSEQ multiplex PCR, yet TCRdb's version contains in-frame clones alone and is incomplete. The data contain over 60,000 clones, approximately 86% of them seen just once; the ten biggest clones take up around 0.85%. Per germline, CDR1 SGHRS and CDR2 YFSETQ. The V and J ends lost 2 bases and 6 bases, in that order; junction bases with no gene match: 7. This CDR3 is 15 amino acids long. The J gene is TRBJ2-1, the V gene TRBV5-1; 8 nucleotides align to TRBD2. The receptor was derived from a human donor with non-small cell lung cancer who had stable disease on radiotherapy plus ipilimumab. Specimen: peripheral blood, collected from a patient treated with radiotherapy plus ipilimumab. The CDR3 region is CASSFTSGSVNEQFF. The CDR3 bases are TGCGCCAGCAGCTTTACTAGCGGCAGTGTCAATGAGCAGTTCTTC.